Below are 6 T cell receptor beta chains sequenced from a single sample in a study of cytomegalovirus exposure and HLA in healthy donors. The assay was immunoSEQ multiplex PCR, and TCRdb's table has in-frame clones only and misses some. The repertoire holds around 150,000 clones, approximately 90% seen once, with almost 3% in the top ten. Input material: PBMCs. These receptors were collected from a man younger than 35 in good health and CMV-seronegative.

This chain uses TRBV15 with TRBJ1-2, with D hard to call. CDR1 and CDR2 (germline): LNHNV, YYDKDF (reference sequence). The CDR3 sequence is 12 residues long. V lost 3 bases to trimming and J lost 8 bases, with 10 bases between them. CDR3 sequence (DNA): TGTGCCACCAGCAGCCGTTCGGGGGGCTACACCTTC. This translates into CATSSRSGGYTF.

The chain carries TRBV27 and TRBJ1-3; perhaps TRBD1 as D (6 bases). The CDR3 consists of 16 residues. Trimming left V 2 bases short and J 3 bases short, with 14 bases between. The germline CDR1 and CDR2 sequences are MNHEY and SMNVEV (reference sequence). CDR3 sequence: CASSLQTGRHGNTIYF. The CDR3 DNA reads as TGTGCCAGCAGTTTACAAACAGGGCGTCATGGAAACACCATATATTTT.

V usage is TRBV21-1 and J usage is TRBJ2-1; the table assigns TRBD2, which was not confirmed against the DNA. TRBV21-1 is assigned pseudogene status. The CDR3 is 19 amino acids. The CDR3, as DNA: TGTGCCAGCAGCAAAGGAACCAGCCGAACTACTGTATCCTACAATGAGCAGTTCTTC. This gives the protein CASSKGTSRTTVSYNEQFF.

The chain joins TRBV7-9 to TRBJ1-2; 11 nucleotides align to TRBD1. Per germline, CDR1 SEHNR and CDR2 FQNEAQ (reference sequence). The J segment lost 2 bases and the V segment lost 5 bases, leaving 7 bases of the junction unmatched. The CDR3 is 16 residues long. The chain's CDR3 is CASSPGQGELNYGYTF. The DNA of the CDR3 is TGTGCCAGCAGCCCGGGACAGGGGGAATTAAACTATGGCTACACCTTC.

The chain links TRBV6-5 to TRBJ2-1; TRBD1 matches 9 bases. CDR1 and CDR2 from the germline V gene are MNHEY and SVGAGI. The CDR3 is 14 residues long. With V trimmed by 7 bases and J by 4 bases, 5 bases remained unmatched. Here the CDR3 reads CASTRTGAYNEQFF. Here the CDR3 DNA reads TGTGCCAGCACAAGGACAGGGGCTTACAATGAGCAGTTCTTC.

The chain combines TRBV5-1 with TRBJ1-4, with TRBD1 as a possible D gene (5 bases). With 0 bases removed from V and 4 bases from J, the gap between germline ends came to 10 bases. The germline V gene encodes CDR1 SGHRS and CDR2 YFSETQ. This CDR3 region has 15 residues. The CDR3 nucleotides read TGCGCCAGCAGCTTGGATACAGGTGATAATGAAAAACTGTTTTTT. Amino acids: CASSLDTGDNEKLFF.